Listed below are T cell receptor beta chains from one sample, sequenced in a study of T cells in Graves' hyperthyroidism and ophthalmopathy. One entry per CDR3 protein, called by TCRdb with MiXCR from the multiplex PCR reads. The sample records about 360,000 distinct CDR3 sequences, 25% being singletons. Material: blood. The receptors stem from a man aged 50 to 60 with Graves' hyperthyroidism. CDR3s include the opening cysteine and the closing phenylalanine or tryptophan. D genes are given only for firm matches. Rows give clone size only sometimes, using once, few, many, or a class for an expanded clone.

d_call | j_call | cdr3_length | clone_size | v_call | cdr3_nt | cdr3_aa
- | TRBJ2-3 | 15 | - | TRBV6-1 | TGTGCCAGCAGCGGACGGACAGCCTTCACAGATACGCAGTATTTT | CASSGRTAFTDTQYF
- | TRBJ1-4 | 13 | - | TRBV30 | TGTGCCTGGAGTAATGGTTATGCGGAAAAACTGTTTTTT | CAWSNGYAEKLFF
TRBD2 | TRBJ2-7 | 15 | - | TRBV14 | TGTGCCAGCCTCATTTGGGGGGGAAAACTTGACGAGCAGTACTTC | CASLIWGGKLDEQYF
TRBD2 | TRBJ2-7 | 15 | many | TRBV12-3/TRBV12-4 | TGTGCCAGCAGTTCATCTAGCGGGAGAGGGTACGAGCAGTACTTC | CASSSSSGRGYEQYF
- | TRBJ1-1 | 14 | many | TRBV12-3/TRBV12-4 | TGTGCCAGCAGCCGAAATTTCGAGAGCACTGAAGCTTTCTTT | CASSRNFESTEAFF
- | TRBJ2-1 | 16 | many | TRBV11-2 | TGTGCCAGCAGCTTCGACTGGGGGGAGACGTACAATGAGCAGTTCTTC | CASSFDWGETYNEQFF
- | TRBJ2-2 | 17 | - | TRBV6-6 | TGTGCCAGCAGTTACTTATCGGGTCCTCAAGAGTCCGGGGAGCTGTTTTTT | CASSYLSGPQESGELFF
- | TRBJ2-3 | 16 | many | TRBV11-3 | TGTGCCAGCAGCTTAGATACCACAGGGTACACAGATACGCAGTATTTT | CASSLDTTGYTDTQYF
- | TRBJ2-1 | 14 | - | TRBV19 | TGTGCCAGTAGTATTGCAGGGACTTTCAATGAGCAGTTCTTC | CASSIAGTFNEQFF
- | TRBJ2-1 | 15 | many | TRBV11-1 | TGTGCCAGCAGCTCCGGAGACCGGAGGGGCAATGAGCAGTTCTTC | CASSSGDRRGNEQFF
TRBD2 | TRBJ2-2 | 17 | few | TRBV15 | TGTGCCACCAGCAGAGATCTAGCGGGAGTATATACCGGGGAGCTGTTTTTT | CATSRDLAGVYTGELFF
- | TRBJ2-6 | 17 | - | TRBV7-9 | TGTGCCAGTAATAGGAGGGGGGCGCTTGGTGGGGCCAACGTCCTGACTTTC | CASNRRGALGGANVLTF
- | TRBJ2-1 | 13 | many | TRBV30 | TGTGCCTGGAGTTCCAGCTCCTACAATGAGCAGTTCTTC | CAWSSSSYNEQFF
- | TRBJ2-1 | 16 | many | TRBV11-2 | TGTGCCAGCAGCTTAACTTTTAGCGCTTCCTACAATGAGCAGTTCTTC | CASSLTFSASYNEQFF
- | TRBJ2-2 | 16 | few | TRBV24-1 | TGTGCCACCAGTGATTTCGCAACAGGGAGCGCCGGGGAGCTGTTTTTT | CATSDFATGSAGELFF
- | TRBJ2-7 | 13 | few | TRBV2 | TGTGCCAGCAGTGAAGGGGGACCCCTCGAGCAGTACTTC | CASSEGGPLEQYF
TRBD2 | TRBJ2-4 | 14 | - | TRBV7-9 | TGTGCCAGCAGGCCGGGACTAGGCCCGAACATTCAGTACTTC | CASRPGLGPNIQYF
- | TRBJ2-7 | 12 | many | TRBV6-1 | TGTGCCAGCAGTCGTGACTATTACGAGCAGTACTTC | CASSRDYYEQYF
TRBD2 | TRBJ2-1 | 15 | - | TRBV24-1 | TGTGCCACCAGTGCGACTAGCGAGATGGGGAATGAGCAGTTCTTC | CATSATSEMGNEQFF
- | TRBJ1-5 | 14 | - | TRBV19 | TGTGCCAGTAGTATGGACAGTAGCAATCAGCCCCAGCATTTT | CASSMDSSNQPQHF
TRBD1 | TRBJ2-7 | 15 | few | TRBV13 | TGTGCCAGCAGCTCCCAGGGACAGGGGGCCCTCGAGCAGTACTTC | CASSSQGQGALEQYF
- | TRBJ2-7 | 15 | few | TRBV28 | TGTGCCAGCAGTTTTTCTGGGGTTGGGGGCTACGAGCAGTACTTC | CASSFSGVGGYEQYF
- | TRBJ2-1 | 14 | many | TRBV11-2 | TGTGCCAGCAGCTTACAGCGGAGTGGGAATGAGCAGTTCTTC | CASSLQRSGNEQFF
- | TRBJ1-2 | 14 | few | TRBV19 | TGTGCCAGTAGTAATACAGGGCGTAACTATGGCTACACCTTC | CASSNTGRNYGYTF
- | TRBJ1-1 | 14 | - | TRBV5-1 | TGCGCCAGCAGCTCATATACTCCAGGCTCTGAAGCTTTCTTT | CASSSYTPGSEAFF
TRBD1 | TRBJ1-6 | 13 | - | TRBV20-1 | TGCAGTGGTCAGGGGGCGGGCGATTCACCCCTCCACTTT | CSGQGAGDSPLHF
- | TRBJ2-3 | 12 | many | TRBV11-2 | TGTGCCAGCAGCTCAGGGGCGGATACGCAGTATTTT | CASSSGADTQYF
TRBD2 | TRBJ2-7 | 14 | few | TRBV6-1 | TGTGCCAGCGGGGGCACTAGCGGGGACTACGAGCAGTACTTC | CASGGTSGDYEQYF
- | TRBJ2-1 | 12 | few | TRBV5-1 | TGCGCCAGCAGCTTTGCGGGTAATGAGCAGTTCTTC | CASSFAGNEQFF
- | TRBJ2-5 | 13 | - | TRBV5-4 | TGTGCCAGCAGCACCCCCGAGGGGGAGACCCAGTACTTC | CASSTPEGETQYF
TRBD2 | TRBJ2-7 | 19 | many | TRBV7-9 | TGTGCCAGCAGCCCGGGGACTAGCGGGAGAGTTAGGGGAGCCTACGAGCAGTACTTC | CASSPGTSGRVRGAYEQYF